This T cell receptor beta chain came from a study of T-cell memory formation after mild COVID-19. CDR3 length: 15 residues. V lost 0 bases to trimming and J lost 1 base; unmatched junction nucleotides: 6. Germline lookup yields CDR1 DFQATT and CDR2 SNEGSKA (reference sequence). Each CDR3 protein gets one entry after TCRdb re-called the 5' RACE reads with MiXCR. The sample contains 350,000 to 400,000 distinct CDR3 sequences, around 21% of which appear only once. Sequences were obtained from PBMCs or a T cell subset sorted from them (not recorded which). V is TRBV20-1 and J is TRBJ2-7, with 7 bases aligning to TRBD1. The TCR sequence derives from an adult woman who had mild COVID-19 (a few samples of this study predate the infection). Cell type and time point are not known. The CDR3 region has the DNA TGCAGTGCTAGAGATTATTCGACAGGGTCCTACGAGCAGTACTTC. It translates to CSARDYSTGSYEQYF.